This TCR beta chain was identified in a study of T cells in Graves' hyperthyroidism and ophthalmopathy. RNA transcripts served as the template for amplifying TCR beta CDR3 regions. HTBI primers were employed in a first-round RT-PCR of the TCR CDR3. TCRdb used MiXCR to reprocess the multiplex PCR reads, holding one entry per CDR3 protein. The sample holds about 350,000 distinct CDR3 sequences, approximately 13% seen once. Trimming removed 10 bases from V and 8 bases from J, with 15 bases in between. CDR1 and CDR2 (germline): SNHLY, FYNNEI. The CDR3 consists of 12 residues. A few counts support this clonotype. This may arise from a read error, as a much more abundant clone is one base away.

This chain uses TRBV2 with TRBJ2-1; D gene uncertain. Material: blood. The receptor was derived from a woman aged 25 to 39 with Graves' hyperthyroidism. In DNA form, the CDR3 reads TGTGCCAACATCGAGGCACCCCATGAGCAGTTCTTC. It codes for CANIEAPHEQFF.